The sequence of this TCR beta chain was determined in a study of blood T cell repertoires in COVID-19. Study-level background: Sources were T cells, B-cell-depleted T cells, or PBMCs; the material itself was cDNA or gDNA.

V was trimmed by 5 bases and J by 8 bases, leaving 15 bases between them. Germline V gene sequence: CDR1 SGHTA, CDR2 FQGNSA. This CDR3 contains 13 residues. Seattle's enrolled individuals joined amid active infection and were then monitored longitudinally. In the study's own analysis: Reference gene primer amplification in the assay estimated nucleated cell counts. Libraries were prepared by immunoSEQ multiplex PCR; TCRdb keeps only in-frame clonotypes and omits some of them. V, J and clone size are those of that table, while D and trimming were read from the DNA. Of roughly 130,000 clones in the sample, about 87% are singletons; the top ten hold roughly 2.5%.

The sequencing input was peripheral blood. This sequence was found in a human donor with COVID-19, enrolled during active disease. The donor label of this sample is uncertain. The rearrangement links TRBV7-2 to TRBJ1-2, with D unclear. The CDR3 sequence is CASSPNPAVGYTF. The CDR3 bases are TGTGCCAGCAGCCCGAACCCGGCGGTAGGCTACACCTTC.